This T cell receptor (beta chain) derives from a study of breast tumors, draining lymph nodes, adjacent tissues. Overall study results and limits: The lymph node origin of tumor T cells was framed as consistent with a hypothesis, not demonstrated. Most tumor T cells seemingly derive from lymph node, then expand in tumor. Tumor repertoires ranked between lymph nodes and nontumor tissue in diversity, with V and J gene preferences.

TCRdb re-analysed the multiplex PCR reads in MiXCR, keeping a single row per CDR3 protein. The sample includes 13,000 or so distinct CDR3 sequences, approximately 46% of them seen just once. The ends were cut back, 9 bases at V and 7 bases at J, with 13 bases in the middle. In germline, CDR1 is LNHDA, CDR2 SQIVND (reference sequence). CDR3 length: 13 amino acids. On this clonotype: What it recognizes is unknown. The CDR3 does not end in the conserved phenylalanine or tryptophan, so this is likely a read error.

The sequence was obtained from a female donor with breast cancer. Some clones in this sample may be carry-over from other donors' samples. J is TRBJ1-6 and V is TRBV19; TRBD1 might be the D (5 bases). Input material: tumor-adjacent breast tissue. CDR3 coding DNA: TGTGCCAGCCTTGGGACGGCAAATTCACCCCTCCACCTT. Amino acid sequence: CASLGTANSPLHL.